This passage covers 26 T cell receptor beta chains from one sample sequenced in a study of T cells in Graves' hyperthyroidism and ophthalmopathy. The investigators amplified TCR beta CDR3 regions from RNA transcripts. HTBI primers were employed in a first-round RT-PCR of the TCR CDR3. TCRdb itself ran the multiplex PCR reads through MiXCR, one entry per CDR3 protein. The sample shows over 500,000 distinct CDR3 sequences, 12% to 15% of them seen only once. The sequenced material came from blood. These TCRs come from a woman aged 35 to 49 with Graves' hyperthyroidism.

This clonotype has ten or more counts. This sequence joins TRBV20-1 and TRBJ2-7; D possibly corresponds to TRBD1 (5 bases). CDR1 and CDR2 from the germline V gene are DFQATT and SNEGSKA (reference sequence). The CDR3 runs to 14 residues. V shed 5 bases and J shed 4 bases, with 18 bases lying between them. CDR3 coding DNA: TGCAGTGCTCTTACAGGAACCCGATTTTACGAGCAGTACTTC. It yields the protein CSALTGTRFYEQYF.

This clonotype was seen repeatedly, ten times or more. The chain has TRBV27 and TRBJ2-7; D might be TRBD1 or TRBD2, each matching 5 bases. Germline V CDR1 and CDR2: MNHEY, SMNVEV (reference sequence). V was trimmed by 0 bases and J by 2 bases, leaving 14 bases between them. The CDR3 totals 16 residues. CDR3 region: CASSLSPGRVPYEQYF. DNA of the CDR3: TGTGCCAGCAGTTTATCCCCGGGACGGGTCCCCTACGAGCAGTACTTC.

This clonotype was picked up many times. The chain is built from TRBV3-1 and TRBJ2-6; maybe TRBD2 (5 bases). V was shortened by 4 bases and J by 3 bases, with 19 bases between the two germline ends. This CDR3 comprises 18 residues. Germline loops: CDR1 LGHDT, CDR2 YNNKEL (reference sequence). In DNA form, the CDR3 reads TGTGCCAGCAGCCGATCACAGAGCACCCGGGGTGGGGCCAACGTCCTGACTTTC. It encodes CASSRSQSTRGGANVLTF.

This clonotype was observed at least ten times. For the CDR3, the DNA is TGTGCCAGCAGCTTAGCCGCTAGCGGGAGTCCCCTCAATGAGCAGTTCTTC. Its protein is CASSLAASGSPLNEQFF. The chain joins TRBV7-6 to TRBJ2-1; 10 positions agree with TRBD2. V lost 0 bases, J lost 6 bases, and 8 bases stayed unmatched. Germline lookup yields CDR1 SGHVS and CDR2 FNYEAQ. The CDR3 has 17 amino acids.

In its sample, this clonotype was seen many times. The rearrangement links TRBV6-1 to TRBJ1-1, with 11 bases identical to TRBD1. Trimming cost V 4 bases and J 4 bases; bases outside gene matches: 5. CDR3 size: 15 residues. Germline-derived CDR1 and CDR2 are MNHNS and SASEGT. The CDR3 nucleotides are TGTGCCAGCAGTGTCCCGGGACAGGGGGGCACTGAAGCTTTCTTT. It yields the protein CASSVPGQGGTEAFF.

The rearrangement uses TRBV5-5 and TRBJ2-3, with 13 bases matching TRBD2. V was pared by 4 bases and J by 2 bases, with 13 bases of the junction left unmatched. Looked up from germline, CDR1 is SGHKS and CDR2 is YYEKEE (reference sequence). CDR3 length: 19 amino acids. CDR3 protein: CASSSSGTSGTLFTDTQYF. The CDR3 bases are TGTGCCAGCAGCAGTTCCGGGACTAGCGGGACATTGTTCACAGATACGCAGTATTTT. Full variable domain (missing parts from reference TRBV5-5 and TRBJ2-3): DAGVTQSPTHLIKTRGQQVTLRCSPISGHKSVSWYQQVLGQGPQFIFQYYEKEERGRGNFPDRFSARQFPNYSSELNVNALLLGDSALYLCASSSSGTSGTLFTDTQYFGPGTRLTVL.

The sample holds a few counts of this clonotype. This chain links TRBV28 with TRBJ2-5, with 9 bases that match TRBD1. J gave up 5 bases and V 4 bases, and 8 bases lay outside the gene matches. Germline values: CDR1 MDHEN, CDR2 SYDVKM. The length of the CDR3 is 15 residues. In DNA, the CDR3 is TGTGCCAGCAGTTCCTTGGGGACAGGGAGGGAGACCCAGTACTTC. It specifies CASSSLGTGRETQYF.

V usage is TRBV6-5 and J usage is TRBJ2-1, with D possibly TRBD2 on 5 matching bases. The CDR3 extends over 15 amino acids. The germline V gene encodes CDR1 MNHEY and CDR2 SVGAGI. V was clipped by 4 bases and J by 4 bases, with 14 bases between them. The CDR3 sequence is CASSFARETYNEQFF. As DNA, the CDR3 is TGTGCCAGCAGTTTCGCGAGGGAAACATACAATGAGCAGTTCTTC.

Only a few counts were recorded for this clonotype. This chain joins TRBV28 and TRBJ1-2; D remains unclear. Trimming took 7 bases from V and 4 from J, leaving 16 bases between them. Germline V gives CDR1 MDHEN, CDR2 SYDVKM. The CDR3 is made up of 14 amino acids. CDR3 nucleotide sequence: TGTGCCAGCATCTCTGGCCCAAGCAGCTATGGCTACACCTTC. It specifies CASISGPSSYGYTF.

This clonotype was seen ten or more times. V is TRBV7-8 and J is TRBJ2-2; D remains unclear. Trimming stripped 3 bases from V and 7 bases from J, with 6 bases between. Germline V gene data show CDR1 as SGHVS and CDR2 as FQNEAQ. CDR3 length: 12 residues. The CDR3, as DNA: TGTGCCAGCAGCTTTATGGGCGGGGAGCTGTTTTTT. This translates into CASSFMGGELFF.

This clonotype was observed a handful of times. The chain is built from TRBV5-5 and TRBJ1-4; 7 nucleotides agree with TRBD1. The CDR3 is 15 amino acids. The J segment lost 3 bases and the V segment lost 4 bases, leaving 6 bases of the junction unmatched. Germline V gene lookup returns CDR1 SGHKS and CDR2 YYEKEE (reference sequence). The CDR3 protein is CASSREGTANEKLFF. As DNA, the CDR3 is TGTGCCAGCAGCAGGGAGGGGACAGCTAATGAAAAACTGTTTTTT.

This clonotype occurred many times. V and J are TRBV5-1 and TRBJ1-1, with a tentative D call TRBD1 (6 bases). Looked up from germline, CDR1 is SGHRS and CDR2 is YFSETQ. V dropped 0 bases and J dropped 0 bases, with 9 bases sitting between them. The CDR3 runs 15 residues. The DNA for the CDR3 is TGCGCCAGCAGCTTGGGGACAGCCATGAACACTGAAGCTTTCTTT. This translates into CASSLGTAMNTEAFF.

This clonotype has at least ten counts. The gene calls are TRBV28 and TRBJ2-1; TRBD2 matches at 11 bases. This CDR3 is built from 16 residues. J lost 5 bases, V lost 3 bases, and 6 bases had no gene match. The germline CDR1 and CDR2 sequences are MDHEN and SYDVKM. CDR3 nucleotide sequence: TGTGCCAGCAGTTTTGGAGGACTAGCGGGTAACAATGAGCAGTTCTTC. This encodes CASSFGGLAGNNEQFF.

The rearrangement links TRBV18 to TRBJ2-1; TRBD1 matches at 12 bases. CDR1 and CDR2 (germline): KGHSH, LQKENI. This CDR3 region has 15 residues. Trimming at V came to 7 bases and at J to 9 bases, leaving 10 bases not matched to a gene. Written as DNA, the CDR3 is TGTGCCAGCTGTACTTCCGGGACAGGGGGCAGTGAGCAGTTCTTC. It codes for CASCTSGTGGSEQFF.

This clonotype was found many times. The chain carries TRBV13 and TRBJ2-5; no reliable D call. Germline CDR1 reads PRHDT; CDR2 reads FYEKMQ (reference sequence). V lost 0 bases and J lost 5, with 10 bases in between. The CDR3 is made up of 14 amino acids. This CDR3 reads CASSLGMVGETQYF. The CDR3 nucleotides read TGTGCCAGCAGCTTAGGAATGGTGGGGGAGACCCAGTACTTC. Variable domain in full (rest from reference TRBV13 and TRBJ2-5): AAGVIQSPRHLIKEKRETATLKCYPIPRHDTVYWYQQGPGQDPQFLISFYEKMQSDKGSIPDRFSAQQFSDYHSELNMSSLELGDSALYFCASSLGMVGETQYFGPGTRLLVL.

This clonotype was counted a single time. This chain uses TRBV27 with TRBJ1-4; 8 nucleotides agree with TRBD1. The germline gives CDR1 MNHEY, CDR2 SMNVEV (reference sequence). J lost 2 bases, V lost 6 bases, and 2 bases had no gene match. The CDR3 is 14 residues long. The CDR3 nucleotides read TGTGCCAGCAGACGACAGGGGACTAATGAAAAACTGTTTTTT. Translation gives CASRRQGTNEKLFF.

This clonotype was observed many times. The gene calls are TRBV12-3 or TRBV12-4 and TRBJ2-5, with D tentatively TRBD2 (6 bases). The CDR3 is made up of 15 amino acids. V was pared by 2 bases and J by 5 bases, with 15 bases between. This CDR3 is CASSLTTGVGETQYF. DNA of the CDR3: TGTGCCAGCAGTTTAACGACGGGAGTAGGGGAGACCCAGTACTTC.

J is TRBJ2-5 and V is TRBV29-1, with TRBD2 identical over 9 bases. V lost 5 bases to trimming and J lost 1 base; unmatched junction nucleotides: 2. The CDR3 is made up of 13 amino acids. The V gene's germline CDR1 is SQVTM and CDR2 ANQGSEA. The CDR3 nucleotides are TGCAGCGTTCCGACTAGCGGCCAAGAGACCCAGTACTTC. Its protein product is CSVPTSGQETQYF.

This clonotype was observed a few times. The chain is built from TRBV5-4 and TRBJ2-2; maybe TRBD1 (5 bases). CDR1 is SGHNT, CDR2 YYREEE, per germline (reference sequence). Between the trimmed V and J ends, which lost 3 bases and 6 bases, there was a span of 6 bases. The CDR3 has 12 residues. The chain's CDR3 is CASSSRAGELFF. In DNA form, the CDR3 reads TGTGCCAGCAGCTCCAGGGCCGGGGAGCTGTTTTTT. Looking up the rest from reference TRBV5-4 and TRBJ2-2 gives the full variable domain: ETGVTQSPTHLIKTRGQQVTLRCSSQSGHNTVSWYQQALGQGPQFIFQYYREEENGRGNFPPRFSGLQFPNYSSELNVNALELDDSALYLCASSSRAGELFFGEGSRLTVL.

At least ten counts were recorded for this clonotype. The V and J genes are TRBV7-2 and TRBJ2-1; D is perhaps TRBD1 (6 bases). The V end was cut by 1 base, the J end by 5 bases, with 9 bases between. The germline V gene has CDR1 SGHTA and CDR2 FQGNSA. The CDR3 consists of 14 residues. The CDR3 loop reads CASSLVGQNNEQFF. In DNA form, the CDR3 reads TGTGCCAGCAGCTTAGTGGGACAAAACAATGAGCAGTTCTTC. The entire variable domain, with the rest obtained from reference TRBV7-2 and TRBJ2-1, is as follows: GAGVSQSPSNKVTEKGKDVELRCDPISGHTALYWYRQSLGQGLEFLIYFQGNSAPDKSGLPSDRFSAERTGGSVSTLTIQRTQQEDSAVYLCASSLVGQNNEQFFGPGTRLTVL.

This CDR3 reads CASSVGTGGVYEQYF. The DNA of the CDR3 is TGTGCCAGCAGCGTAGGGACAGGGGGAGTCTACGAGCAGTACTTC. V gene TRBV9 combines with J gene TRBJ2-7; 10 nucleotides agree with TRBD1. The CDR3 sequence is 15 residues long. Germline CDR1 reads SGDLS; CDR2 reads YYNGEE. V gave up 0 bases and J gave up 3 bases; unmatched junction bases: 3.

This clonotype showed up just a few times. With a much larger clone just one base away, this may be a read error. The chain joins TRBV12-3 or TRBV12-4 to TRBJ1-1; TRBD1 might be the D (5 bases). V lost 11 bases and J 3 bases, leaving 19 bases between the germline ends. The CDR3 is made up of 14 amino acids. CDR3 bases: TGTGCCGGCATTCATCGGGCGGGGGACACTGAAGCTTTCTTT. It codes for CAGIHRAGDTEAFF.

The V gene is TRBV6-1, the J gene TRBJ1-6; 8 nucleotides agree with TRBD1. The V gene end was trimmed by 6 bases and the J gene end by 9 bases; junction bases not matched to a gene: 13. The CDR3 contains 16 residues. Germline loops: CDR1 MNHNS, CDR2 SASEGT. The DNA of the CDR3 is TGTGCCAGCAGGTGGACAGGGTCTAGTAAAGCTTCACCCCTCCACTTT. It encodes CASRWTGSSKASPLHF.

This clonotype was seen ten or more times. At one end the junction does not follow the germline gene, possibly because of a read error. This chain uses TRBV5-1 with TRBJ2-7, with D hard to call. The CDR3 is 11 amino acids. The germline gives CDR1 SGHRS, CDR2 YFSETQ. The CDR3 DNA follows: TGTGCCAGCAGCCGAAACTACGAGCAGTACTTC. It translates to CASSRNYEQYF.

The rearrangement uses TRBV29-1 and TRBJ2-3; D may be TRBD1 (5 bases). Germline V gene data show CDR1 as SQVTM and CDR2 as ANQGSEA. Trimming took off 4 bases at V and 5 bases at J, with 13 bases between the two ends. The length of the CDR3 is 13 residues. CDR3 sequence: CSVGIGAEDTQYF. The CDR3 nucleotides are TGCAGCGTTGGAATAGGGGCTGAAGATACGCAGTATTTT.

The J gene is TRBJ2-1, the V gene TRBV2, with a possible D match to TRBD1 (6 bases). The assigned J gene may be wrong: the sequence end matches TRBJ2-7 better. The germline CDR1 and CDR2 sequences are SNHLY and FYNNEI. The CDR3 covers 13 residues. CDR3 sequence (DNA): TGTGCCAGCAGTATCGGGACACACAATGAGCAGTACTTC. Amino acid sequence: CASSIGTHNEQYF.